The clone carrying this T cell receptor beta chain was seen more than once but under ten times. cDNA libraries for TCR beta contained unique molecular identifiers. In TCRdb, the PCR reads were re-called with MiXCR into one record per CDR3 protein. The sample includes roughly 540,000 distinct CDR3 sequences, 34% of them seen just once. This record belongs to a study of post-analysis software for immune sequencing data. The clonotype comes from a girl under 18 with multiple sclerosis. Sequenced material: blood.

The chain's CDR3 is CSARGLTGGNTEAFF. The CDR3 nucleotides are TGCAGTGCTAGAGGCTTGACAGGGGGAAACACTGAAGCTTTCTTT. The chain recombines TRBV20-1 with TRBJ1-1; 9 bases align to TRBD1. Trimming removed 1 base from V and 2 bases from J; junction bases left unmatched: 5. CDR1 DFQATT and CDR2 SNEGSKA come from the germline V gene (reference sequence). This CDR3 has 15 amino acids.